This T cell receptor (beta chain) was identified during a study of T cell responses to AZD1222 COVID-19 vaccine listed by TCRdb under 2021. In the study overall: AZD1222 recipients given second doses at about 4 weeks or at about 12 weeks were pooled, since spike-specific TCR depth and breadth were not found to differ between the two schedules. A total of about 230 trial participants underwent TCR sequencing, of whom around 200 received two doses of AZD1222 and around 25 received two doses of the MenACWY control vaccine. Trial participants were enrolled by age into 18-55, 56-69 and 70-plus year subgroups, with about 150, 27 and 61 TCR-sequenced participants respectively.

The CDR3 regions of human TCRbeta chains were subjected to immunosequencing. The published analysis was carried out like this. Repertoire TCRs were matched against a reference library of SARS-CoV-2-specific TCRs generated with the MIRA antigen-specificity platform. Breadth meant the fraction of unique TCRs that were SARS-CoV-2-associated, whereas depth meant the fraction of total T cells that were SARS-CoV-2-associated. Using the MIRA data, every spike-specific TCR was mapped to the spike region that the TCR reacted to and assigned to either a CD4 or a CD8 class. Log10-transformed breadth and depth values were compared by one-way ANOVA with Sidak's multiple comparisons tests. TCRdb obtained this table from immuneACCESS and retained in-frame rearrangements with V and J assigned. These tables miss some clones; where compared with another copy, unresolved V genes account for less than half of the shortfall, and the remainder is unexplained. Clone size and V and J calls were adopted from that table, with D and trimming inferred from the DNA. The sample table contains about 150,000 clones; only one count was recorded for around nine tenths of them. The ten largest clones represent over 1.1% of the sample.

Trimming takes 1 base from V and 8 bases from J, and the germline ends sit 17 bases apart. CDR3 length: 15 amino acids, cysteine to phenylalanine. The kept DNA is CDR3 alone, 45 bases in frame from the first base. As encoded in the germline V gene, CDR1 is LGHNA while CDR2 is YSLEER. General conclusions and limits of the study: Epitopes outside the regions mutated in the B.1.351 and B.1.1.7 variants were reportedly recognized by nearly half of the unique spike-specific TCRs. Participants were mostly white British and included more females than males, and it was suggested by the authors that clonal diversity may have been underestimated. Conclusions about previously exposed vaccinees are limited, since just six or seven AZD1222 recipients were seropositive for SARS-CoV-2 at baseline. Because no day 14 peak-response samples were available, repertoires were characterized only after the peak T cell response. After two AZD1222 doses, both the breadth and the depth of spike-specific TCRs were significantly higher than at day 0 and than in MenACWY recipients. The 56-69-year group was small, and its depth increase did not reach significance, likely because of low power. CD4 TCRs associated with the vaccine covered the entire spike protein, and the dominant responses were in regions 160-218 and 743-854.

This sample's time point label indicates: baseline before first vaccination. Vaccinee samples were obtained from the UK trials COV001 and COV002, which included a single-blind randomized controlled phase 2/3 trial of AZD1222 (ChAdOx1 nCoV-19) in healthy adults. For TCRbeta chain sequencing, PBMC samples were collected from trial participants at day 0 and at day 28 after the second dose. About this clone: It has no known antigen specificity. No qualities accompany the bases; no much larger clone lies one base away.

The chain employs TRBV4-3 and TRBJ1-2; the D gene is not confidently resolved. The sequence was collected from an adult in good health. The sequenced sample was peripheral blood, obtained on day 0 of AZD1222 vaccination. Read as DNA, the sequence is TGCGCCAGCAGCCAAGTGTCCTGGGTTCGAGACGGCTACACCTTC. Translated, it reads CASSQVSWVRDGYTF.